A single sample is the source of the 5 T cell receptor beta chains below, sequenced in a study of blood T cell repertoires in COVID-19. Libraries were prepared by immunoSEQ multiplex PCR; TCRdb keeps only in-frame clonotypes and omits some of them. In the table there are about 200,000 clones, approximately 86% of which are singletons. Sequencing was carried out using peripheral blood. The receptors were gathered from a man aged 55-75 years with acute or convalescent COVID-19.

V usage is TRBV5-1 and J usage is TRBJ1-2; 8 bases are a match to TRBD1. V dropped 1 base and J dropped 8; count of bases not matched to a gene: 10. Germline-derived CDR1 and CDR2 are SGHRS and YFSETQ. This CDR3 is 15 amino acids long. In DNA, the CDR3 is TGCGCCAGCAGCTTGAGGCCAGGGGGCAATGAAGGCTACACCTTC. Its protein is CASSLRPGGNEGYTF.

This clone was detected only once. CDR3 amino acids: CASSLIGVDGELFF. The CDR3 DNA reads TGTGCCAGCAGTTTAATAGGGGTCGACGGGGAGCTGTTTTTT. The chain carries TRBV28 and TRBJ2-2, with a weak D call TRBD1 (5 bases). The CDR3 consists of 14 residues. Germline CDR1 and CDR2: MDHEN and SYDVKM. V was pared by 2 bases and J by 7 bases, with 11 bases between.

The chain joins TRBV7-6 to TRBJ2-2; 7 bases fit TRBD2. The CDR3 has 17 amino acids. Germline V CDR1 and CDR2: SGHVS, FNYEAQ. The J segment lost 2 bases and the V segment lost 5 bases, leaving 11 bases of the junction unmatched. The CDR3 reads CASSAVGLAENTGELFF. DNA of the CDR3: TGTGCCAGCAGCGCAGTCGGGCTAGCGGAAAACACCGGGGAGCTGTTTTTT.

This clone was found once. This chain uses TRBV5-4 with TRBJ2-3; 7 bases are a match to TRBD1. V was clipped by 4 bases and J by 3 bases; unmatched bases: 5. This CDR3 region has 14 residues. The V gene's germline CDR1 is SGHNT and CDR2 YYREEE (reference sequence). The CDR3 region has the DNA TGTGCCAGCAGCCCCCGACAGGGTACAGATACGCAGTATTTT. This codes for CASSPRQGTDTQYF.

The V and J genes are TRBV5-1 and TRBJ1-2; 9 positions match TRBD1. CDR3 length: 15 residues. Germline V gene lookup returns CDR1 SGHRS and CDR2 YFSETQ. V trimming: 4 bases; J trimming: 5 bases; junction bases outside the gene matches: 9. The CDR3 protein is CASSKGQGLEYGYTF. The CDR3 coding sequence is TGCGCCAGCAGCAAGGGACAGGGATTAGAGTATGGCTACACCTTC.